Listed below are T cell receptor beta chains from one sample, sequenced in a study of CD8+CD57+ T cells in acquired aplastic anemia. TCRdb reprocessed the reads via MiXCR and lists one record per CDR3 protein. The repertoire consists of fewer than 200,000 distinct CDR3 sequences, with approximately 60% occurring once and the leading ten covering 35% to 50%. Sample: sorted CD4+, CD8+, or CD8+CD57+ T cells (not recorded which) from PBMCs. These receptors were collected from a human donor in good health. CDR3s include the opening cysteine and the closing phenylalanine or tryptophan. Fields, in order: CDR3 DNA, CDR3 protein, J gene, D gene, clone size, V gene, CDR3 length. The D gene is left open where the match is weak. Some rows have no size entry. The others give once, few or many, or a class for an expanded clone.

TGTGCCATCAGTGAAGGGGAAATTCAGCCCCAGCATTTT,CAISEGEIQPQHF,TRBJ1-5,-,-,TRBV10-3,13
TGTGCCAGTAGTAGCCTGGGACTAGCGGGCGAAGAGGGGTATGTGCAGTACTTC,CASSSLGLAGEEGYVQYF,TRBJ2-7,TRBD2,many,TRBV19,18
TGTGCCAGCAGCTTAAGCGGGGCTGGTATGACCCTCCACTTT,CASSLSGAGMTLHF,TRBJ1-6,-,-,TRBV7-3,14
TGCAGCGTTGGTCATGCAGGGGGCTCAGACGAGCAGTACTTC,CSVGHAGGSDEQYF,TRBJ2-7,TRBD1,-,TRBV29-1,14
TGTGCCAGCAGTGCATTAGGGACCTCTGGAAACACCATATATTTT,CASSALGTSGNTIYF,TRBJ1-3,-,-,TRBV28,15
TGTGCCAGCAGTTATAGGATGGACTCTGGCGGCTACACCTTC,CASSYRMDSGGYTF,TRBJ1-2,-,-,TRBV7-3,14
TGTGCCAGCAGGAGGCAGAGCGAGCAGTACTTC,CASRRQSEQYF,TRBJ2-7,-,-,TRBV2,11
TGTGCCAGTACCCCCCCCAACAGCATCGATGAGCAGTATTTT,CASTPPNSIDEQYF,TRBJ2-3,-,-,TRBV19,14
TGTGCCAGCAGCGGCCATAACGAGCAGTACTTC,CASSGHNEQYF,TRBJ2-7,-,-,TRBV14,11
TGTGCCAGCAGCTTAGCGAGCGGGTCACAGCCCCAGCATTTT,CASSLASGSQPQHF,TRBJ1-5,-,-,TRBV7-2,14
TGCAGTGCGTGGACTAGCGGGGGGGCCGACGAGCAGTACTTC,CSAWTSGGADEQYF,TRBJ2-7,TRBD2,-,TRBV20-1,14
TGTGCCACCAGTGACCCCTCTGACAGGGAGGGGATCGAGCAGTACTTC,CATSDPSDREGIEQYF,TRBJ2-7,-,-,TRBV24-1,16
TGTGCCAGCAGCTTACGGGTTGGGGGTAATTCACCCCTCCACTTT,CASSLRVGGNSPLHF,TRBJ1-6,-,few,TRBV7-2,15
TGTGCCAGCAGCTTTGGGCTGGGGCAGGAGACCCAGTACTTC,CASSFGLGQETQYF,TRBJ2-5,-,-,TRBV7-3,14
TGCGCCAGCAGCCAAGAGTGGAACGGGGGCACAGATACGCAGTATTTT,CASSQEWNGGTDTQYF,TRBJ2-3,-,-,TRBV4-3,16
TGTGCCAGCAGCTCCGGGACTAGGAGGTTGGAGACCCAGTACTTC,CASSSGTRRLETQYF,TRBJ2-5,TRBD2,-,TRBV7-8,15
TGCGCCAGCAGCCCGCAGATTTCTGGCTATGGCTACACCTTC,CASSPQISGYGYTF,TRBJ1-2,-,-,TRBV4-1,14
TGTGCCAGTAGTACCGGGACGAGGTTAAATCAGCCCCAGCATTTT,CASSTGTRLNQPQHF,TRBJ1-5,-,-,TRBV19,15
TGCAGTGCTATGGTCCCAAATGGCTACACCTTC,CSAMVPNGYTF,TRBJ1-2,-,once,TRBV20-1,11
TGTGCCAGCAGCCGAGGGTGGGCAGGACCAAATTCACCCCTCCACTTT,CASSRGWAGPNSPLHF,TRBJ1-6,-,few,TRBV9,16
TGCAGTGCTAGAGTACCCTATAATTCACCCCTCCACTTT,CSARVPYNSPLHF,TRBJ1-6,-,-,TRBV20-1,13
TGTGCCAGCAGGGGACAGATTAGCACAGATACGCAGTATTTT,CASRGQISTDTQYF,TRBJ2-3,TRBD1,-,TRBV2,14
TGTGCCAGTAACCACGGGCAGGGAAGTCAGCCCCAGCATTTT,CASNHGQGSQPQHF,TRBJ1-5,-,-,TRBV19,14
TGTGCCAGCAGCCCCGATCTCCGGGACCGCCCCTACGAGCAGTACTTC,CASSPDLRDRPYEQYF,TRBJ2-7,-,few,TRBV7-9,16
TGTGCCAGCAGTTACGGGGACATCTCCTACGAGCAGTACTTC,CASSYGDISYEQYF,TRBJ2-7,-,many,TRBV6-5,14
TGTGCCAGCAGCTCCTGGACAGGGACCCATGGCTACACCTTC,CASSSWTGTHGYTF,TRBJ1-2,TRBD1,few,TRBV7-9,14
TGTGCCACCAGCAGAGACCCAATTCGACTTGGCTCACCCCTCCACTTT,CATSRDPIRLGSPLHF,TRBJ1-6,-,-,TRBV15,16
TGTGCCAGCACCTCTGGGCCCGGCTACGAGCAGTACTTC,CASTSGPGYEQYF,TRBJ2-7,-,many,TRBV27,13
TGTGCCAGCAGCCCGTTCGGGGAGCTGTTTTTT,CASSPFGELFF,TRBJ2-2,-,-,TRBV7-3,11
TGTGCCAGCAGCTTCCGGGACAGCCAAGAGACCCAGTACTTC,CASSFRDSQETQYF,TRBJ2-5,TRBD1,many,TRBV13,14